The 10 T cell receptor beta chains presented below share a single source sample, sequenced in a study of spatial heterogeneity in lung cancer. Time point defined: sample taken at primary tumor resection. No cells were sorted before sequencing. The whole RNA sequenced was extracted from tumor, nontumor lung or frozen PBMC. MiXCR, run by TCRdb on the 5' RACE reads, gives a single entry per CDR3 protein. The data contain roughly 4,600 distinct CDR3 sequences, approximately 16% of them seen just once; the ten biggest clones take up 20% to 25%. The sample in question was normal lung tissue next to the tumor, obtained at surgery. These receptors all stem from a male donor with early-stage non-small cell lung cancer.

The rearrangement joins TRBV5-6 to TRBJ1-1; no clear D gene. Trimming left V 0 bases short and J 11 bases short, with 11 bases between. The germline V gene has CDR1 SGHDT and CDR2 YYEEEE. This CDR3 spans 12 amino acids. CDR3 protein: CASSLDRLGAFF. DNA for the CDR3: TGTGCCAGCAGCTTGGACCGACTGGGTGCTTTCTTT.

Within the sample, this clonotype is medium-sized. The chain carries TRBV20-1 and TRBJ1-5; D is unresolved. The V end was cut by 2 bases, the J end by 2 bases, with 10 bases between. This CDR3 contains 14 residues. CDR1 DFQATT and CDR2 SNEGSKA come from the germline V gene (reference sequence). CDR3 sequence (DNA): TGCAGTGCTAGATTGGGCTGGGGCAATCAGCCCCAGCATTTT. Translated: CSARLGWGNQPQHF.

Sample share makes this clonotype medium-sized. The chain joins TRBV10-1 to TRBJ1-1; the match to TRBD1 covers 7 bases. This CDR3 has 14 amino acids. From germline, CDR1 is WNHNN and CDR2 SYGVQD (reference sequence). The junction had 10 bases not matched to a gene; V was cut back by 8 bases and J by 4 bases. CDR3 nucleotides: TGCGCCAGCCAACTCGACAGGGAGAGCACTGAAGCTTTCTTT. Translation: CASQLDRESTEAFF.

This rearrangement joins TRBV7-2 to TRBJ2-2; D uncertain. Germline V lookup: CDR1 SGHTA, CDR2 FQGNSA. Trimming took off 7 bases at V and 8 bases at J, with 8 bases between the two ends. The CDR3 sequence is 11 residues long. The CDR3 DNA follows: TGTGCCAGCACCCAGGCGGGGGAGCTGTTTTTT. Residues: CASTQAGELFF.

This clonotype is termed medium-sized. This CDR3 is CASSPGQGISYEQYV. CDR3 nucleotide sequence: TGCGCCAGCAGCCCCGGACAGGGTATTTCCTACGAGCAGTACGTC. V is TRBV5-1 and J is TRBJ2-7; TRBD1 agrees at 8 bases. CDR3 length equals 15 residues. Germline V gene data show CDR1 as SGHRS and CDR2 as YFSETQ. Trimming at V came to 4 bases and at J to 1 base, leaving 7 bases not matched to a gene.

This clonotype is termed medium-sized. The chain links TRBV5-1 to TRBJ2-1; 8 nucleotides agree with TRBD2. The CDR3 is 14 residues long. Looked up from germline, CDR1 is SGHRS and CDR2 is YFSETQ. The ends lost 4 bases at V and 5 bases at J; junction bases unmatched: 5. This CDR3 reads CASSVGTRNNEQFF. CDR3 DNA: TGCGCCAGCAGCGTCGGGACTAGGAACAATGAGCAGTTCTTC. The variable domain in full, with the rest retrieved from reference TRBV5-1 and TRBJ2-1, is KAGVTQTPRYLIKTRGQQVTLSCSPISGHRSVSWYQQTPGQGLQFLFEYFSETQRNKGNFPGRFSGRQFSNSRSEMNVSTLELGDSALYLCASSVGTRNNEQFFGPGTRLTVL.

This clonotype is classed as medium-sized (0.01 to 0.1%). This chain joins TRBV12-3 or TRBV12-4 and TRBJ1-1; D call uncertain. The CDR3 has 14 amino acids. V was clipped by 7 bases and J by 4 bases, with 16 bases between them. CDR3 protein: CASIKTPDGTEAFF. For the CDR3, the DNA is TGTGCCAGCATTAAGACGCCGGATGGCACTGAAGCTTTCTTT.

By its share, this clonotype is medium-sized. The chain uses TRBV20-1 and TRBJ2-1, with D tentatively TRBD1 or TRBD2 (6 bases each). Germline-derived CDR1 and CDR2 are DFQATT and SNEGSKA (reference sequence). Trimming left V 4 bases short and J 3 bases short, with 19 bases between. There are 16 residues in the CDR3. The CDR3 here is CSAKALLGGGYNEQFF. The CDR3, as DNA: TGCAGTGCTAAGGCCCTCTTGGGGGGCGGCTACAATGAGCAGTTCTTC.

By share, this clonotype ranks as medium-sized (0.01 to 0.1%). V and J are TRBV24-1 and TRBJ1-5, with 8 bases lining up with TRBD1. The germline gives CDR1 KGHDR, CDR2 SFDVKD. This CDR3 has 14 residues. The ends lost 6 bases at V and 3 bases at J; junction bases unmatched: 3. The CDR3 is CATSKGQVNQPQHF. The DNA for the CDR3 is TGTGCCACCAGTAAGGGACAGGTCAATCAGCCCCAGCATTTT.

The rearrangement joins TRBV27 to TRBJ2-2, with D hard to call. The V gene's germline CDR1 is MNHEY and CDR2 SMNVEV (reference sequence). V lost 1 base and J 0 bases, leaving 6 bases between the germline ends. The CDR3 spans 15 residues. The CDR3 nucleotides read TGTGCCAGCAGTTTATTCAGCGCGAACACCGGGGAGCTGTTTTTT. Translated: CASSLFSANTGELFF.